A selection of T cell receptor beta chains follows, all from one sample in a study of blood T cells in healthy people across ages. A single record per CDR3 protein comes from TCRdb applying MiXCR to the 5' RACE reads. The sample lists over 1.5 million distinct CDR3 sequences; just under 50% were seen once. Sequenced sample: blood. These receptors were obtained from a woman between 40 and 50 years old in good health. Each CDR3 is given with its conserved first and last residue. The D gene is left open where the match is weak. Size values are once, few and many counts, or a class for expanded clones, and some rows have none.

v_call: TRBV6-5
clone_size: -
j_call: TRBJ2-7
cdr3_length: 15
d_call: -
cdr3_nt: TGTGCCAGCGTCCCGGGACCGTCGAGCTCCTACGAGCAGTACTTC
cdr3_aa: CASVPGPSSSYEQYF

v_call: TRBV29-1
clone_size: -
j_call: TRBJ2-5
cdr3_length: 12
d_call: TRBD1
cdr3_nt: TGCAGCGCATGGACAGGACAAGGGACCCAGTACTTC
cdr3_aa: CSAWTGQGTQYF

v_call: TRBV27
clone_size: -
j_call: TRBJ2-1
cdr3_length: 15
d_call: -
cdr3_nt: TGTGCCAGCAGTCTCAGGCAGGATCTCTACAATGAGCAGTTCTTC
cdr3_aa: CASSLRQDLYNEQFF

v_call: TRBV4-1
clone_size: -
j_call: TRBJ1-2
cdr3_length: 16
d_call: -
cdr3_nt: TGCGCCAGCAGCCAAGATCCTTCGCTCAGCCGTTATGGCTACACCTTC
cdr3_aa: CASSQDPSLSRYGYTF

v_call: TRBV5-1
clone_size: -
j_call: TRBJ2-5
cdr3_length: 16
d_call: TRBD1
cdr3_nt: TGCGCCAGCAGCTTGGCCCCGGGACAGGGCTACAATGAGCAGTACTTC
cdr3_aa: CASSLAPGQGYNEQYF

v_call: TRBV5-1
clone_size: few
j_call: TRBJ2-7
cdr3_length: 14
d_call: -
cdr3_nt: TGCGCCAGCAGCCTAATGCCCCAGTCCTACGAGCAGTACTTC
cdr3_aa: CASSLMPQSYEQYF

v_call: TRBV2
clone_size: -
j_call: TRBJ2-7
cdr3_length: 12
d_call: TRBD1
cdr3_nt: TGTGCCAGAATGACAGGGGGGAATGAGCAGTACTTC
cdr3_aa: CARMTGGNEQYF

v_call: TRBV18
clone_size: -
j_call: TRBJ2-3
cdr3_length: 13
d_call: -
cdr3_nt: TGTGCCAGCTCAAAGGGGGTCGCAGATACGCAGTATTTT
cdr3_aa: CASSKGVADTQYF

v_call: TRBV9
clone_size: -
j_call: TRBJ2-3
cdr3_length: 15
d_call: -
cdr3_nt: TGTGCCAGCAACCAATCGGGAAGCGGCACAGATACGCAGTATTTT
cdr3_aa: CASNQSGSGTDTQYF

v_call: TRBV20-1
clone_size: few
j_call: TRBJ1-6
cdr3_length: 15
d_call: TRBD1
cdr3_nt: TGCAGTGCCCGGGACCCGACAGGGCCTAATTCACCCCTCCACTTT
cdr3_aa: CSARDPTGPNSPLHF

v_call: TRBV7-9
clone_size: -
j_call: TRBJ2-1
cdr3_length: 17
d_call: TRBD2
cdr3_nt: TGTGCCAGCAGCTTAGAGTTCGGGGGGGGCTCGTCCAATGAGCAGTTCTTC
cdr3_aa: CASSLEFGGGSSNEQFF

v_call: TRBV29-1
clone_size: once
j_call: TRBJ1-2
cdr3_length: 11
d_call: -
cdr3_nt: TGCAGCGTTGACAGGGCTGGCGGCTACACCTTC
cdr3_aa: CSVDRAGGYTF

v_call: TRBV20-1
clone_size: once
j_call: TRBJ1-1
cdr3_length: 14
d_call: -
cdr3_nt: TGCAGTGCTAGAGATCAAGTCGCAAACACTGAAGCTTTCTTT
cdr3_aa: CSARDQVANTEAFF

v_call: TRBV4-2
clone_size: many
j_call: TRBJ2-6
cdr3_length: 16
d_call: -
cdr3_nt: TGTGCCAGCAGCCAAGATGACGGGTCTGGGGCCAACGTCCTGACTTTC
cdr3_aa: CASSQDDGSGANVLTF

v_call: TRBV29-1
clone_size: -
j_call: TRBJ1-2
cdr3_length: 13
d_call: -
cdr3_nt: TGCAGCGCCCTATCAGAGGGTAGGTGGGGCTACACCTTC
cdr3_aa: CSALSEGRWGYTF

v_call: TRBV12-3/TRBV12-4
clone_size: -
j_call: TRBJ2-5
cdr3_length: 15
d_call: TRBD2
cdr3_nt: TGTGCCAGTACCCCGGGGGCTAGCGGGGCTGAGACCCAGTACTTC
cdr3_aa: CASTPGASGAETQYF

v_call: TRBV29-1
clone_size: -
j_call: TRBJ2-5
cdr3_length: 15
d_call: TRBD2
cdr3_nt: TGCAGCGTTGAAGATCGCCTAGCGGGGGGCTTAGCCCAGTACTTC
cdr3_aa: CSVEDRLAGGLAQYF

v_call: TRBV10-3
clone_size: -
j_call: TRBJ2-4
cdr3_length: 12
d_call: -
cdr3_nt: TGTGCCATCAGTGACCCCGGCATAGGAACGTACTTC
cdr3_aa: CAISDPGIGTYF

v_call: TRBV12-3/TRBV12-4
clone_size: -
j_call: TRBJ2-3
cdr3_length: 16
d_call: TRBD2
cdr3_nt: TGTGCCAGCAGCTTAGCGGGGGGGCGCTTGACAGATACGCAGTATTTT
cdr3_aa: CASSLAGGRLTDTQYF

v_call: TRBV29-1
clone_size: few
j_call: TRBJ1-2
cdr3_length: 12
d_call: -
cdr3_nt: TGCAGCGTCTCGTACTCTAACTATGGCTACACCTTC
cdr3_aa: CSVSYSNYGYTF

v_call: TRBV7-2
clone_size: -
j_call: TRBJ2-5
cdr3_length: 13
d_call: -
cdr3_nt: TGTGCCAGCAAGAGGGGGGCTGGGGAGACCCAGTACTTC
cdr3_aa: CASKRGAGETQYF

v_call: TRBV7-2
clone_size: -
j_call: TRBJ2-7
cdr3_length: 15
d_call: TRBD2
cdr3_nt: TGTGCCAGCAGCCGCATCCTAGCGGGGGACTACGAGCAGTACTTC
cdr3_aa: CASSRILAGDYEQYF

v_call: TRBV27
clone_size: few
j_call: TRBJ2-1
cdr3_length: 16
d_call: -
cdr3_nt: TGTGCCAGCACGACTGGTAGTCCCAATTACTACAATGAGCAGTTCTTC
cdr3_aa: CASTTGSPNYYNEQFF

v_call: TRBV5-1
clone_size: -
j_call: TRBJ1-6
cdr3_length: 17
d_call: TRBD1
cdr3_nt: TGCGCCGGCAGCTTGATTGTTTTTGGGACAGGGCGCTCACCCCTCCACTTT
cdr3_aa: CAGSLIVFGTGRSPLHF

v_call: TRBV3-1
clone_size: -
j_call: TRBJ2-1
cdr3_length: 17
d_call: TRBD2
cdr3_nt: TGTGCCAGCAGCCAAGATTGGGCTAGCGGTAGGATGGTTGAGCAGTTCTTC
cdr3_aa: CASSQDWASGRMVEQFF

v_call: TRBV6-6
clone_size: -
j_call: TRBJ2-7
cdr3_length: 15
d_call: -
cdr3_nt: TGTGCCAGCAGTTACTCGAAGTCGAACCCCTACGAGCAGTACTTC
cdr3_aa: CASSYSKSNPYEQYF

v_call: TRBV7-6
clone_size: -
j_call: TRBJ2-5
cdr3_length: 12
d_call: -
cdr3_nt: TGTGCCAGCAGCTTAGCGGGAATGGGGCAGTACTTC
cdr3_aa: CASSLAGMGQYF

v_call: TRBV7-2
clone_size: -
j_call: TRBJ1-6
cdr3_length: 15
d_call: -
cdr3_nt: TGTGCCAGCAGCCTACGGCAGACCAGTAATTCACCCCTCCACTTT
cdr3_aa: CASSLRQTSNSPLHF

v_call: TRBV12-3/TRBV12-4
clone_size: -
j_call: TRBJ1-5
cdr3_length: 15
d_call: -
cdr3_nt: -
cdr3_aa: CASSSSGGRGQPQHF

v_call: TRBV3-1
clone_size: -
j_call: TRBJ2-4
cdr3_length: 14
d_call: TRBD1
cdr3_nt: TGTGCCAGCAGCCCGTGGACAGGGCAAAACATTCAGTACTTC
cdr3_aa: CASSPWTGQNIQYF

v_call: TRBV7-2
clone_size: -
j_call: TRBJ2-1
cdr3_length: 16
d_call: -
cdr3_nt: TGTGCCAGCAGCCCCCTGACCAGGGGTCCCTACAATGAGCAGTTCTTC
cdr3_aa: CASSPLTRGPYNEQFF

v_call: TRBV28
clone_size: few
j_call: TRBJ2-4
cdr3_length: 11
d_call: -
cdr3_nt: TGTGCCAGCAGTTTAGTACACATTCAGTACTTC
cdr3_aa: CASSLVHIQYF

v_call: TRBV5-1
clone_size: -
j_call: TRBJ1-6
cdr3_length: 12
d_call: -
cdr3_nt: TGCGCCAGCAGCTTGGATGGGGCACCCCTCCACTTT
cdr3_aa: CASSLDGAPLHF

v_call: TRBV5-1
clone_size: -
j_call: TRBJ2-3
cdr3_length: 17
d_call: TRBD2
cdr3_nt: TGCGCCAGCAGCACTAGCGGGGGGCAAATTCGCACAGATACGCAGTATTTT
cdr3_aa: CASSTSGGQIRTDTQYF

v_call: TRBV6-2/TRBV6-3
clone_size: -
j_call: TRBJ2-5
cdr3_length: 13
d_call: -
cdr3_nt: TGTGCCAGCAGTTACAGGGTTCCCGAGACCCAGTACTTC
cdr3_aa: CASSYRVPETQYF

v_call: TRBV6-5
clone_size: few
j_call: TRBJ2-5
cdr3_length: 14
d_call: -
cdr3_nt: TGTGCCAGCTATGGGGGGAACACCCAAGAGACCCAGTACTTC
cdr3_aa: CASYGGNTQETQYF

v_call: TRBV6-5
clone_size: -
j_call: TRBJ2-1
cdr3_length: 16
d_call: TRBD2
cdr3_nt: TGTGCCAGCAGCCGGACGGGACTAGCGGGGGCGGGTGAGCAGTTCTTC
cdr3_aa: CASSRTGLAGAGEQFF

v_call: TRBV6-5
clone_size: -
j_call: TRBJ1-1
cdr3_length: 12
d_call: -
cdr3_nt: TGTGCCAGCTTTACACCTTACACTGAAGCTTTCTTT
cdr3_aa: CASFTPYTEAFF